This T cell receptor beta chain is drawn from a study of healthy donors' naive CD4 and CD8 T cells. Study observations and caveats: Positive CDR3 charge linked to CD4+ cells, negative to CD8+ cells.

TCR libraries were built from roughly 0.5 ug of total RNA by linear amplification. A single record per CDR3 protein comes from TCRdb applying MiXCR to the reads. The table shows roughly 200,000 distinct CDR3 sequences, with 65% to 75% occurring only once. The germline V gene encodes CDR1 MNHEY and CDR2 SVGAGI. Trimming left V 3 bases short and J 0 bases short, with 8 bases between. This CDR3 is built from 15 residues. Turning to this clonotype: What it binds is unknown.

Sequencing used naive CD4+ and CD8+ T cells sorted from blood, pooled from several donors. This chain uses TRBV6-5 with TRBJ2-2, with D tentatively TRBD1 (5 bases). This TCR was recovered from a pool of human donors in good health; the sample pools cells from several healthy donors. The CDR3 loop is CASSYGHANTGELFF. The CDR3 DNA reads TGTGCCAGCAGTTATGGACATGCGAACACCGGGGAGCTGTTTTTT.